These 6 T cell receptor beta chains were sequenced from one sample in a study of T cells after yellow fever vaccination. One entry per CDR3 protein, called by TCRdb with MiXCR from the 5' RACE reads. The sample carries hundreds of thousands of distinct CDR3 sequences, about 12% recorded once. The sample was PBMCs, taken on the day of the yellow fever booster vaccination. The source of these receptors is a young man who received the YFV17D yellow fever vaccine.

In DNA form, the CDR3 reads TGCGCCAGCAGCTTAATGACAGGACCTTATCAAGAGACCCAGTACTTC. Protein: CASSLMTGPYQETQYF. The chain recombines TRBV5-1 with TRBJ2-5; D is perhaps TRBD1 (6 bases). Germline-derived CDR1 and CDR2 are SGHRS and YFSETQ. The CDR3 is made up of 16 amino acids. Trimming cost V 2 bases and J 2 bases, with 16 bases left between them.

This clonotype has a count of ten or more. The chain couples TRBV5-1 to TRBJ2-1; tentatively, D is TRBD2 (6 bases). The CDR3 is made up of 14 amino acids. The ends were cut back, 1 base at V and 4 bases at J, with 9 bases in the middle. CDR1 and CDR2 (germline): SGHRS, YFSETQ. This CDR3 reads CASSLSGEYNEQFF. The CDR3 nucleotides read TGCGCCAGCAGCTTGTCGGGGGAGTACAATGAGCAGTTCTTC.

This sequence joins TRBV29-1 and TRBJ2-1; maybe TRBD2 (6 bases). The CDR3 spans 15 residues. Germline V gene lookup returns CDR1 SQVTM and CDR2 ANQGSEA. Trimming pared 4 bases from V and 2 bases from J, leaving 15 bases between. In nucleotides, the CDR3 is TGCAGCGTTGTTGGGGGGAGGAAGGCCTACAATGAGCAGTTCTTC. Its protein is CSVVGGRKAYNEQFF.

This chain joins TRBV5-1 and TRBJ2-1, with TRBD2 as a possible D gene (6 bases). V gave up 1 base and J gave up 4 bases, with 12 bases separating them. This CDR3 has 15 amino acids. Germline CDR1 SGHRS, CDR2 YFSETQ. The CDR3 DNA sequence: TGCGCCAGCAGCTTGAGGTACGCGGGGTACAATGAGCAGTTCTTC. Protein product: CASSLRYAGYNEQFF.

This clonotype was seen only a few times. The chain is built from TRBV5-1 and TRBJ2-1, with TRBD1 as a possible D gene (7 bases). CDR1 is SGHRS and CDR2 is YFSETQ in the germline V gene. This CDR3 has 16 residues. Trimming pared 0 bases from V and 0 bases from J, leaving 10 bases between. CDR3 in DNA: TGCGCCAGCAGCTTGGGGAGGGGGCCCTCCTACAATGAGCAGTTCTTC. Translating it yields CASSLGRGPSYNEQFF.

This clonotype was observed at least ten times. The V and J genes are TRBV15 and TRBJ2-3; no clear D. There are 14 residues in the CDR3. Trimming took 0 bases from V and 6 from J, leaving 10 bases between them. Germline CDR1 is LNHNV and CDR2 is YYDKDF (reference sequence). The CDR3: CATSREGPPDTQYF. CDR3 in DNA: TGTGCCACCAGCAGAGAAGGCCCGCCCGATACGCAGTATTTT.